This T cell receptor beta chain was profiled in a study of regulatory T cells in long-lasting Graves disease. iRepertoire HTBI primers and Arm-PCR of CDR3 regions built TCR beta libraries. TCRdb called the multiplex PCR reads again in MiXCR, with one record for every CDR3 protein. The sample has hundreds of thousands of distinct CDR3 sequences; approximately 15% are singletons. This clonotype was found many times. Time point given: newly diagnosed GD, antithyroid drugs for less than 3 months. After RNA was extracted from PBMCs, the TCR library was made from it. The trim removed 3 bases at V and 3 bases at J, leaving 2 bases unmatched. Germline loops: CDR1 LGHDT, CDR2 YNNKEL (reference sequence). The CDR3 loop spans 15 amino acids. This same sample was also part of a study on T cells in Graves' hyperthyroidism and ophthalmopathy. From that report: Patients aged 18 to 65 had newly diagnosed hyperthyroidism lasting under 2 months.

J is TRBJ2-1 and V is TRBV3-1; 10 bases are shared with TRBD1. The sequence was collected from a man in his forties or fifties with Graves disease. Sample: peripheral blood mononuclear cells (PBMCs), taken at new diagnosis, from a patient treated with antithyroid drugs. The CDR3 sequence is CASSQDRGYYNEQFF. CDR3 in DNA: TGTGCCAGCAGCCAGGACAGGGGGTACTACAATGAGCAGTTCTTC.